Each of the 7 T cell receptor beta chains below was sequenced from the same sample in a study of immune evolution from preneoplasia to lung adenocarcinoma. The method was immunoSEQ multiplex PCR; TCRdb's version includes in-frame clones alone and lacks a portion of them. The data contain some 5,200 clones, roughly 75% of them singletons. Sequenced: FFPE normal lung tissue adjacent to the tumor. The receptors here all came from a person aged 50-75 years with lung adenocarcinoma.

The CDR3 region is CASSPSLGINQPQHF. The CDR3 region has the DNA TGTGCCAGCAGCCCCTCGTTGGGGATTAATCAGCCCCAGCATTTT. The V call is TRBV5-5, the J call TRBJ1-5, with no clear D. V dropped 4 bases and J dropped 4 bases, with 15 bases sitting between them. In germline, CDR1 is SGHKS, CDR2 YYEKEE (reference sequence). The length of the CDR3 is 15 residues.

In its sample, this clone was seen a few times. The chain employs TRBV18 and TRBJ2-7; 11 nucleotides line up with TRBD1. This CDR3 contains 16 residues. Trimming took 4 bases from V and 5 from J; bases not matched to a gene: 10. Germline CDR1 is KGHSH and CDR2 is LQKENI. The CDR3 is CASSLHRTGGEDEQYF. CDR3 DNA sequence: TGTGCCAGCTCACTACACCGGACAGGGGGCGAAGACGAGCAGTACTTC.

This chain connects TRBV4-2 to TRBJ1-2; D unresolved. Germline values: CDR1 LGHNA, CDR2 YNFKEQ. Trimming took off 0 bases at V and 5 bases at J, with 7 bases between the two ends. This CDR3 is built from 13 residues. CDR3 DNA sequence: TGTGCCAGCAGCCAAGACAGGAGGTATGGCTACACCTTC. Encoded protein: CASSQDRRYGYTF.

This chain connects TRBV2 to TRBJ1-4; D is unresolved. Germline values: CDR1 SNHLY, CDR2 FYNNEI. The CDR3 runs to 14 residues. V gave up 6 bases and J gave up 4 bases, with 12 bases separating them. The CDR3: CASSERQINEKLFF. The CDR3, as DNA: TGTGCCAGCAGCGAAAGGCAGATTAATGAAAAACTGTTTTTT. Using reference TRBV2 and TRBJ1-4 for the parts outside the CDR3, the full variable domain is EPEVTQTPSHQVTQMGQEVILRCVPISNHLYFYWYRQILGQKVEFLVSFYNNEISEKSEIFDDQFSVERPDGSNFTLKIRSTKLEDSAMYFCASSERQINEKLFFGSGTQLSVL.

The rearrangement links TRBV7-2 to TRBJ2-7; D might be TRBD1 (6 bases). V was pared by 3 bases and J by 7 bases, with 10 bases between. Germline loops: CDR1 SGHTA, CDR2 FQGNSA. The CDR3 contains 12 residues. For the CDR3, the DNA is TGTGCCAGCAGCTTGAAGGGGGAGGAGCAGTACTTC. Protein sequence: CASSLKGEEQYF.

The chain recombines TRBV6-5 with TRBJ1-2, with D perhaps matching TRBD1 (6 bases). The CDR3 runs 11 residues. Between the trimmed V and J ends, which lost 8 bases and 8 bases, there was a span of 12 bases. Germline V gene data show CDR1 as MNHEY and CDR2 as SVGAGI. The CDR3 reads CASGQGWGYTF. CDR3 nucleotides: TGTGCCAGCGGGCAGGGGTGGGGCTACACCTTC.

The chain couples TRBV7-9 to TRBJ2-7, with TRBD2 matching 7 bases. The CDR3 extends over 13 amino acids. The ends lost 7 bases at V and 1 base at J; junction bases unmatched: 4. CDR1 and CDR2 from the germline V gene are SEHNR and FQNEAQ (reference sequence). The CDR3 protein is CASTQAGSYEQYF. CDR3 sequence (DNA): TGTGCCAGCACCCAAGCGGGGTCCTACGAGCAGTACTTC. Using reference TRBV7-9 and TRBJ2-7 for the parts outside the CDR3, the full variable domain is DTGVSQNPRHKITKRGQNVTFRCDPISEHNRLYWYRQTLGQGPEFLTYFQNEAQLEKSRLLSDRFSAERPKGSFSTLEIQRTEQGDSAMYLCASTQAGSYEQYFGPGTRLTVT.